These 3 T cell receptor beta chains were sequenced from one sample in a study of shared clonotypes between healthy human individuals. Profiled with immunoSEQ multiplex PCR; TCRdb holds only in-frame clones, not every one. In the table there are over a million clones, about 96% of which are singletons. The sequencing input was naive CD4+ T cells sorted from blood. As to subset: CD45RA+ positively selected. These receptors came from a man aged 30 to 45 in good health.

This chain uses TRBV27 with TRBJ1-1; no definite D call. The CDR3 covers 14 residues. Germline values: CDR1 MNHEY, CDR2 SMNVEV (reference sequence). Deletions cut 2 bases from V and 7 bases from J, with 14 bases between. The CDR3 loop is CASSLERNVNEAFF. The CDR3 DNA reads TGTGCCAGCAGTTTAGAGCGGAACGTAAATGAAGCTTTCTTT.

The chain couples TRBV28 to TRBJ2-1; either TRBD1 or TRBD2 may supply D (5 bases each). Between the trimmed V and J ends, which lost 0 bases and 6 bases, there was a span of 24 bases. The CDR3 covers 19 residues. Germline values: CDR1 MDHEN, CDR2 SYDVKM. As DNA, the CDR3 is TGTGCCAGCAGTTTATGGGCAATGGGCGAGGGGCTTTCCCCCAATGAGCAGTTCTTC. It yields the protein CASSLWAMGEGLSPNEQFF. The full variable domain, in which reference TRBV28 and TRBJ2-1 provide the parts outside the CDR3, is DVKVTQSSRYLVKRTGEKVFLECVQDMDHENMFWYRQDPGLGLRLIYFSYDVKMKEKGDIPEGYSVSREKKERFSLILESASTNQTSMYLCASSLWAMGEGLSPNEQFFGPGTRLTVL.

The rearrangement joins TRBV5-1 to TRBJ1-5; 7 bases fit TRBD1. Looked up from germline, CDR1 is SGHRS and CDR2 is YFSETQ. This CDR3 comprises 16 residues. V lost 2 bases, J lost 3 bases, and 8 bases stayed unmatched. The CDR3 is CASSFGRTGNNQPQHF. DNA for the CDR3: TGCGCCAGCAGCTTTGGGAGGACAGGCAACAATCAGCCCCAGCATTTT.